This section outlines one TCR beta chain sequence together with its context. As yet, its antigen is unknown. PCR primers comprised 60 Vbeta and 13 Jbeta primers. The data were produced by immunoSEQ multiplex PCR, yet TCRdb's version contains in-frame clones alone and is incomplete. The sample shows 150,000 to 200,000 clones, just under 85% of them seen only once. The data derive from a study of cytomegalovirus exposure and HLA in healthy donors. Findings of the study overall: Most CMV-associated TCR beta chains were later found to appear HLA-restricted. Highly shared variants forming one cluster were likely a sequencing artifact.

J lost 1 base, V lost 5 bases, and 7 bases had no gene match. The CDR3 covers 14 residues. The germline V gene encodes CDR1 GTSNPN and CDR2 SVGIG (reference sequence). Source material: PBMCs. The genes are TRBV30 and TRBJ1-2; TRBD1 matches 7 bases. The sequence was obtained from a girl under 18 in good health and CMV-seropositive. The CDR3 region is CAWYGTENNYGYTF. DNA for the CDR3: TGTGCCTGGTATGGGACAGAAAATAACTATGGCTACACCTTC.